A single sample is the source of the 21 T cell receptor beta chains below, sequenced in a study of T cell clones after liver transplantation. Only in-frame clones appear in the TCRdb table, and some are missing; sequencing was by immunoSEQ multiplex PCR. The sample records 45,000 to 55,000 clones, less than 85% being singletons. Sequenced here: CD4+ T cells from blood, sampled before liver transplant. These receptors all come from a human donor who received a liver transplant.

This chain uses TRBV6-1 with TRBJ1-2; D gene ambiguous. V gave up 1 base and J gave up 8 bases, with 11 bases separating them. Looked up from germline, CDR1 is MNHNS and CDR2 is SASEGT. The CDR3 runs to 13 residues. CDR3 residues: CASSEVMTRGYTF. DNA for the CDR3: TGTGCCAGCAGTGAAGTAATGACGAGGGGCTACACCTTC.

The chain has TRBV19 and TRBJ2-1; D is unresolved. CDR3 length: 12 amino acids. V was clipped by 6 bases and J by 4 bases, with 7 bases between them. CDR1 and CDR2 from the germline V gene are LNHDA and SQIVND (reference sequence). As DNA, the CDR3 is TGTGCCAGTAGCCAGCGTTACAATGAGCAGTTCTTC. Its translation: CASSQRYNEQFF.

The V gene is TRBV5-8, the J gene TRBJ2-3; no reliable D call. The germline V gene encodes CDR1 SGHTS and CDR2 YDEGEE. The CDR3 is 15 amino acids. Trimming cost V 6 bases and J 2 bases, with 16 bases left between them. CDR3 nucleotides: TGTGCCAGCACCCTGTCGCACAGAGCCACAGATACGCAGTATTTT. Protein: CASTLSHRATDTQYF.

V and J are TRBV19 and TRBJ1-6, with D unresolved. The CDR3 is 15 amino acids. V was trimmed by 5 bases and J by 2 bases, leaving 10 bases between them. The V gene's germline CDR1 is LNHDA and CDR2 SQIVND (reference sequence). The CDR3 nucleotides read TGTGCCAGTAGTGACCCCGTGGCCTATAATTCACCCCTCCACTTT. Amino acids: CASSDPVAYNSPLHF.

The chain is built from TRBV7-2 and TRBJ2-1, with 9 positions matching TRBD1. The CDR3 has 15 residues. The trim removed 5 bases at V and 3 bases at J, leaving 5 bases unmatched. Germline V CDR1 and CDR2: SGHTA, FQGNSA. This chain's CDR3 is CASSPSGQGYNEQFF. The CDR3 region has the DNA TGTGCCAGCAGCCCGTCGGGACAGGGCTACAATGAGCAGTTCTTC.

The genes are TRBV19 and TRBJ2-5; weak D call: TRBD1 (6 bases). Germline V gene data show CDR1 as LNHDA and CDR2 as SQIVND (reference sequence). Trimming cost V 2 bases and J 0 bases, with 7 bases left between them. This CDR3 has 14 amino acids. The CDR3 sequence is CASSIQGYQETQYF. DNA of the CDR3: TGTGCCAGTAGTATACAGGGGTACCAAGAGACCCAGTACTTC. Full variable domain (remainder filled in from reference TRBV19 and TRBJ2-5): DGGITQSPKYLFRKEGQNVTLSCEQNLNHDAMYWYRQDPGQGLRLIYYSQIVNDFQKGDIAEGYSVSREKKESFPLTVTSAQKNPTAFYLCASSIQGYQETQYFGPGTRLLVL.

The chain recombines TRBV6-1 with TRBJ2-3; a possible D gene is TRBD1 (6 bases). The CDR3 has 15 residues. The germline CDR1 and CDR2 sequences are MNHNS and SASEGT. V was pared by 6 bases and J by 4 bases, with 17 bases between. Here the CDR3 reads CASSDRQRGSDTQYF. DNA for the CDR3: TGTGCCAGCAGCGACAGACAAAGGGGGTCAGATACGCAGTATTTT.

The gene calls are TRBV7-9 and TRBJ1-1, with a tentative D call TRBD1 (6 bases). The CDR3 loop spans 15 amino acids. Germline values: CDR1 SEHNR, CDR2 FQNEAQ (reference sequence). V dropped 5 bases and J dropped 1 base, with 14 bases sitting between them. The CDR3 is CASSPGLGQNTEAFF. The CDR3 bases are TGTGCCAGCAGCCCAGGCTTGGGACAGAACACTGAAGCTTTCTTT. Supplemented by reference TRBV7-9 and TRBJ1-1, the full variable domain reads DTGVSQNPRHKITKRGQNVTFRCDPISEHNRLYWYRQTLGQGPEFLTYFQNEAQLEKSRLLSDRFSAERPKGSFSTLEIQRTEQGDSAMYLCASSPGLGQNTEAFFGQGTRLTVV.

This clone was counted a few times. The chain links TRBV28 to TRBJ2-7, with D hard to call. Trimming stripped 6 bases from V and 4 bases from J, with 7 bases between. The CDR3 sequence is 11 residues long. Germline V lookup: CDR1 MDHEN, CDR2 SYDVKM. CDR3 nucleotides: TGTGCCAGCAGGTTGGGTTACGAGCAGTACTTC. Protein: CASRLGYEQYF.

The V call is TRBV2, the J call TRBJ1-4; possibly TRBD1 for D (5 bases). The CDR3 contains 15 residues. Trimming removed 7 bases at V and 1 base at J, with 13 bases between. Germline V gene sequence: CDR1 SNHLY, CDR2 FYNNEI. The CDR3 here is CASIGRGLTNEKLFF. The CDR3, as DNA: TGTGCCAGCATAGGGAGGGGTCTAACTAATGAAAAACTGTTTTTT. Full variable domain (outside the CDR3, taken from reference TRBV2 and TRBJ1-4): EPEVTQTPSHQVTQMGQEVILRCVPISNHLYFYWYRQILGQKVEFLVSFYNNEISEKSEIFDDQFSVERPDGSNFTLKIRSTKLEDSAMYFCASIGRGLTNEKLFFGSGTQLSVL.

This clone was recorded a few times. This chain connects TRBV14 to TRBJ2-7, with 7 bases lining up with TRBD1. This CDR3 is built from 14 residues. V dropped 1 base and J dropped 2; count of bases not matched to a gene: 2. The germline gives CDR1 SGHDN, CDR2 FVKESK. As DNA, the CDR3 is TGTGCCAGCAGCCAAGGGACAGGCCCCTACGAGCAGTACTTC. Protein sequence: CASSQGTGPYEQYF.

The rearrangement joins TRBV7-3 to TRBJ2-1, with 8 bases fitting TRBD1. The CDR3 has 16 residues. V lost 4 bases and J lost 6; bases outside the gene matches: 11. CDR1 is SGHTA and CDR2 is FQGTGA in the germline V gene. In DNA, the CDR3 is TGTGCCAGCAGCTCGAACCCCGGGACAGGCGCCAATGAGCAGTTCTTC. Its protein is CASSSNPGTGANEQFF.

The genes are TRBV5-5 and TRBJ1-2; D is possibly TRBD1 (6 bases). Germline V CDR1 and CDR2: SGHKS, YYEKEE (reference sequence). The CDR3 is 15 residues long. V lost 4 bases, J lost 4 bases, and 17 bases lay in between. The CDR3 DNA reads TGTGCCAGCAGCACACAGGGTAGCCCAGGCTATGGCTACACCTTC. Amino acids: CASSTQGSPGYGYTF. Variable domain in full (rest from reference TRBV5-5 and TRBJ1-2): DAGVTQSPTHLIKTRGQQVTLRCSPISGHKSVSWYQQVLGQGPQFIFQYYEKEERGRGNFPDRFSARQFPNYSSELNVNALLLGDSALYLCASSTQGSPGYGYTFGSGTRLTVV.

This clone appeared a single time. The rearrangement uses TRBV5-1 and TRBJ1-2; 10 bases align to TRBD1. The CDR3 covers 18 residues. Trimming removed 0 bases from V and 4 bases from J; junction bases left unmatched: 12. Per the germline V gene, CDR1 is SGHRS and CDR2 is YFSETQ. CDR3 loop: CASSLAGTGVTTGYGYTF. The CDR3 region has the DNA TGCGCCAGCAGCTTGGCAGGGACAGGGGTTACAACGGGCTATGGCTACACCTTC.

The rearrangement links TRBV7-9 to TRBJ2-1; 9 bases fit TRBD1. From germline, CDR1 is SEHNR and CDR2 FQNEAQ (reference sequence). The J segment lost 7 bases and the V segment lost 5 bases, leaving 15 bases of the junction unmatched. The CDR3 totals 17 residues. The CDR3 DNA follows: TGTGCCAGCAGCCACCAGTCGTGGGACAGGGAGATTAATGAGCAGTTCTTC. Residues: CASSHQSWDREINEQFF.

V usage is TRBV28 and J usage is TRBJ2-1, with a possible D match to TRBD2 (5 bases). Trimming stripped 5 bases from V and 0 bases from J, with 14 bases between. Germline CDR1 is MDHEN and CDR2 is SYDVKM. The CDR3 covers 16 residues. CDR3 residues: CASSAHEGSSYNEQFF. The CDR3 DNA reads as TGTGCCAGCAGTGCGCATGAGGGCAGCTCCTACAATGAGCAGTTCTTC.

The gene calls are TRBV5-5 and TRBJ1-1; D is uncertain. Germline CDR1 is SGHKS and CDR2 is YYEKEE (reference sequence). V lost 1 base, J lost 3 bases, and 7 bases lay in between. CDR3 size: 13 residues. The CDR3 region is CASSLRRDTEAFF. The CDR3 nucleotides read TGTGCCAGCAGCTTGAGGCGGGACACTGAAGCTTTCTTT.

This chain links TRBV30 with TRBJ2-7; D ambiguous. Trimming took 2 bases from V and 4 from J, leaving 6 bases between them. Germline V lookup: CDR1 GTSNPN, CDR2 SVGIG (reference sequence). The CDR3 has 11 residues. CDR3 nucleotide sequence: TGTGCCTGGAGTATAGATTACGAGCAGTACTTC. Translation gives CAWSIDYEQYF.

This chain links TRBV9 with TRBJ2-5; 9 positions match TRBD1. From germline, CDR1 is SGDLS and CDR2 YYNGEE. The CDR3 sequence is 14 residues long. V was clipped by 4 bases and J by 5 bases; unmatched bases: 6. CDR3 region: CASSLGQGWETQYF. In nucleotides, the CDR3 is TGTGCCAGCAGCTTAGGACAGGGGTGGGAGACCCAGTACTTC. Based on the CDR3 plus reference TRBV9 and TRBJ2-5, the full variable domain is DSGVTQTPKHLITATGQRVTLRCSPRSGDLSVYWYQQSLDQGLQFLIQYYNGEERAKGNILERFSAQQFPDLHSELNLSSLELGDSALYFCASSLGQGWETQYFGPGTRLLVL.

The chain joins TRBV7-2 to TRBJ2-2; D is uncertain. The CDR3 is made up of 15 amino acids. Germline V gene sequence: CDR1 SGHTA, CDR2 FQGNSA. V was pared by 5 bases and J by 0 bases, with 10 bases between. The CDR3 nucleotides are TGTGCCAGCAGCCTAATTCTAGCGAACACCGGGGAGCTGTTTTTT. This encodes CASSLILANTGELFF.

The chain carries TRBV7-2 and TRBJ2-7, with D uncertain. This CDR3 is built from 11 residues. CDR1 is SGHTA, CDR2 FQGNSA, per germline. V dropped 5 bases and J dropped 2 bases, with 4 bases sitting between them. CDR3 region: CASSRAYEQYF. The CDR3 DNA is TGTGCCAGCAGCCGCGCCTACGAGCAGTACTTC.